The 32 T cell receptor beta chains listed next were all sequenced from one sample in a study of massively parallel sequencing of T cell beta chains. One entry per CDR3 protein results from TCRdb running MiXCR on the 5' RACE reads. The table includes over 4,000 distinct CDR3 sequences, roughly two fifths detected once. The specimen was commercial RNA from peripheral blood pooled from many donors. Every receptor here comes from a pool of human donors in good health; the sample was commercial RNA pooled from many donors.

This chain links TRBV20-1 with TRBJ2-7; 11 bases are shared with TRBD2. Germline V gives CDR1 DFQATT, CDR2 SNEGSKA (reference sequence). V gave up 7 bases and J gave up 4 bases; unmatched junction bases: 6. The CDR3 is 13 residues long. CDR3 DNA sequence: TGCAGTGTTAGCACTAGCGGGGGATACGAGCAGTACTTC. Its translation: CSVSTSGGYEQYF.

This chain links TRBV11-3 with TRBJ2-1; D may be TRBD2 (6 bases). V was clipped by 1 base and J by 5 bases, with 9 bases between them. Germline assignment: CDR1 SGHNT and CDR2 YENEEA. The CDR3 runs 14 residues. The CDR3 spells CASSLVASDNEQFF. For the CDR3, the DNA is TGTGCCAGCAGCTTAGTAGCTAGCGACAATGAGCAGTTCTTC.

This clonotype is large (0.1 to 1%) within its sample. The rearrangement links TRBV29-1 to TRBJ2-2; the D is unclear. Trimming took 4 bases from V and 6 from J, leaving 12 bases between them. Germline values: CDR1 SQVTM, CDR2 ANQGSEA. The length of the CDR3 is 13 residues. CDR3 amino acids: CSVGVSVAGELFF. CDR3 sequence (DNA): TGCAGCGTTGGGGTCTCAGTTGCCGGGGAGCTGTTTTTT.

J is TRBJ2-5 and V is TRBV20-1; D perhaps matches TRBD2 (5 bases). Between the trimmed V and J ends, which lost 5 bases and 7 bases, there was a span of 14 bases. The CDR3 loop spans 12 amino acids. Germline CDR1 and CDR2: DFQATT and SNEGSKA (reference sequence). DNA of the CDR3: TGCAGTGCTCCTACAGAGGCGGGGACCCAGTACTTC. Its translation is CSAPTEAGTQYF.

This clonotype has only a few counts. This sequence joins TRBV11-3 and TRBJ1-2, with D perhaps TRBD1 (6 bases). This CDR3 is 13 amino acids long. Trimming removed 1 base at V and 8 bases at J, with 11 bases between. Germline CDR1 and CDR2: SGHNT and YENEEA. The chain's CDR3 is CASSLGQVAGYTF. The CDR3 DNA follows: TGTGCCAGCAGCTTAGGACAGGTGGCAGGCTACACCTTC.

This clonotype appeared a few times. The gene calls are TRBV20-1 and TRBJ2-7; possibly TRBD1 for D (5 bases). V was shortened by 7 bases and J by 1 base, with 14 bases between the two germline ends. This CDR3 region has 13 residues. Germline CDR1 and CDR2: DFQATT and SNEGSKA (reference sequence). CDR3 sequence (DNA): TGCAGTGGGGTCAGGGAATCGTCCTACGAGCAGTACTTC. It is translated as CSGVRESSYEQYF.

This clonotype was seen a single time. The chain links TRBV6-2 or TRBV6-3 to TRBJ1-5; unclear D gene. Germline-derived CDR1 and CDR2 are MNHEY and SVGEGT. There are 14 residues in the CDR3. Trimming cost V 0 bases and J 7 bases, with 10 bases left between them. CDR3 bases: TGTGCCAGCAGTTACTCCGATTGGGCCCAGCCCCAGCATTTT. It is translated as CASSYSDWAQPQHF.

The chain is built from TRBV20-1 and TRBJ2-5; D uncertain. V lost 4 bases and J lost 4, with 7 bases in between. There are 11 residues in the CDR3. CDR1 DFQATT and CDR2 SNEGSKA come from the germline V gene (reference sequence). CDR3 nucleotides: TGCAGTGCTATAGATGGAGAGACCCAGTACTTC. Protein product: CSAIDGETQYF.

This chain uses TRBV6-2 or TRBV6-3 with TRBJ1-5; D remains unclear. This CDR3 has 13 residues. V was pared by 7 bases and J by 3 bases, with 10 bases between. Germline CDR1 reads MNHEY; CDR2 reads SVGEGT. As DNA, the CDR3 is TGTGCCAGCACCCGTGGCCCCAATCAGCCCCAGCATTTT. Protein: CASTRGPNQPQHF.

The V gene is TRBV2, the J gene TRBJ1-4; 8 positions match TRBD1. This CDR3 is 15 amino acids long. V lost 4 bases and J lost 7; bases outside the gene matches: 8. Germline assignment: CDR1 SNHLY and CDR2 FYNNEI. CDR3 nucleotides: TGTGCCAGCAGTGCATTGGACAGGGTTACTGAAAAACTGTTTTTT. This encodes CASSALDRVTEKLFF.

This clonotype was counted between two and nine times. The CDR3 here is CASSYSTGQETQYF. The CDR3 region has the DNA TGTGCCAGCAGTTACTCGACAGGCCAAGAGACCCAGTACTTC. The V gene is TRBV6-2 or TRBV6-3, the J gene TRBJ2-5; TRBD1 is a possible D gene (6 bases). CDR3 size: 14 residues. Germline lookup yields CDR1 MNHEY and CDR2 SVGEGT. Trimming took 0 bases from V and 1 from J, leaving 6 bases between them.

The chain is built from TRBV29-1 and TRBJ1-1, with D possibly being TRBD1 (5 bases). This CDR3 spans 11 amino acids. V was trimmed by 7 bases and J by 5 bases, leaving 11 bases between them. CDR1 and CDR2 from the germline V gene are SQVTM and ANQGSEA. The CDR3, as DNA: TGCAGCGCATCAGGGAGTACTGAAGCTTTCTTT. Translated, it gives CSASGSTEAFF.

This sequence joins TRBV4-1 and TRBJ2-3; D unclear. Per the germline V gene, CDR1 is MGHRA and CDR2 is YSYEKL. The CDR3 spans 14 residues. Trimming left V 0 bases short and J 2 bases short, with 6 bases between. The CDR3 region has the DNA TGCGCCAGCAGCCAAGATCGCAACACAGATACGCAGTATTTT. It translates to CASSQDRNTDTQYF.

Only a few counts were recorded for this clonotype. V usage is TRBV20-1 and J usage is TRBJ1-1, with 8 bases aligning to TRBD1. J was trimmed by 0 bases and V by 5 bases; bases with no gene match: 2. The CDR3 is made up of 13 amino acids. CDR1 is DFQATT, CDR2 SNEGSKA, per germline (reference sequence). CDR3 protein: CSAQDRVNTEAFF. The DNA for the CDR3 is TGCAGTGCTCAGGACAGGGTGAACACTGAAGCTTTCTTT.

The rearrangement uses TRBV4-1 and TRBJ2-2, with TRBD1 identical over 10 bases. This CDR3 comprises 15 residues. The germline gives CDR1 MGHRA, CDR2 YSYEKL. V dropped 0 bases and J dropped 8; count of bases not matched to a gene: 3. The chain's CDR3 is CASSQDGTGVGELFF. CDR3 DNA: TGCGCCAGCAGCCAAGATGGGACAGGGGTAGGGGAGCTGTTTTTT.

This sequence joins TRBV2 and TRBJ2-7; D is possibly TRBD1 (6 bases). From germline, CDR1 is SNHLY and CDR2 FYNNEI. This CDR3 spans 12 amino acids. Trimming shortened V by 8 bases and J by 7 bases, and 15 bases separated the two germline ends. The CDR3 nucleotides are TGTGCCAGCGACAGACAGGCCGGGGAGCAGTACTTC. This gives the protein CASDRQAGEQYF.

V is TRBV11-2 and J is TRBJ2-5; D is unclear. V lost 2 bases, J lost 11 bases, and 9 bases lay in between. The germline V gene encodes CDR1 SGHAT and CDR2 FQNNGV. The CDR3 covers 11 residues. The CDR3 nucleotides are TGTGCCAGCAGCTTACTCCGAACACAGTACTTC. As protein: CASSLLRTQYF.

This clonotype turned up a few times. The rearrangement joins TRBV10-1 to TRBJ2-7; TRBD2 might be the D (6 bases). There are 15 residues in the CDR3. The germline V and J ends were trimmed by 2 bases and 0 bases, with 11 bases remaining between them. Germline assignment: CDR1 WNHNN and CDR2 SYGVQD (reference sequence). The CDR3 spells CASSENRGGSYEQYF. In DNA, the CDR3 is TGCGCCAGCAGTGAGAACCGGGGAGGCTCCTACGAGCAGTACTTC.

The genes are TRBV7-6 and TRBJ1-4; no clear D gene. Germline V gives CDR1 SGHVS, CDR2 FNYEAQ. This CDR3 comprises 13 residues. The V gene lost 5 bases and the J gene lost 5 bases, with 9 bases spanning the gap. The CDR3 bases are TGTGCCAGCAGCCCCCACGGCAATGAAAAACTGTTTTTT. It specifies CASSPHGNEKLFF.

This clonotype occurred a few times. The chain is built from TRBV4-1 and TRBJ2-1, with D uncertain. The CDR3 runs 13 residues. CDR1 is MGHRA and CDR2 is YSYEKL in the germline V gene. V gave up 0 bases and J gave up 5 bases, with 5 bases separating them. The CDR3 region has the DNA TGCGCCAGCAGCCAAGATCCAGACAATGAGCAGTTCTTC. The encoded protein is CASSQDPDNEQFF.

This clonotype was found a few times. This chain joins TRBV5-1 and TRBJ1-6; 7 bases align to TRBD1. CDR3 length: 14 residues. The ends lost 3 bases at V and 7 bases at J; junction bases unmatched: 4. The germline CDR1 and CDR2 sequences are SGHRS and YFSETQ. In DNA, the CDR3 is TGCGCCAGCAGCTCGACAGGGAACAATTCACCCCTCCACTTT. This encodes CASSSTGNNSPLHF.

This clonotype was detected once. Here the CDR3 reads CASLGLAVEDTQYF. The CDR3, as DNA: TGTGCCAGCTTGGGACTAGCGGTGGAAGATACGCAGTATTTT. This chain links TRBV28 with TRBJ2-3; 11 bases fit TRBD2. V was pared by 8 bases and J by 5 bases, with 6 bases of the junction left unmatched. This CDR3 is built from 14 residues. Germline V CDR1 and CDR2: MDHEN, SYDVKM.

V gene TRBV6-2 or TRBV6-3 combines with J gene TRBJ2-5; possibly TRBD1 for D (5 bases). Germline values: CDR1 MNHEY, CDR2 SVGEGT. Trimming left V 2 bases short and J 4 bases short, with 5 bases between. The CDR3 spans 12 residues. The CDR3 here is CASSYRGETQYF. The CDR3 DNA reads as TGTGCCAGCAGTTACAGGGGAGAGACCCAGTACTTC.

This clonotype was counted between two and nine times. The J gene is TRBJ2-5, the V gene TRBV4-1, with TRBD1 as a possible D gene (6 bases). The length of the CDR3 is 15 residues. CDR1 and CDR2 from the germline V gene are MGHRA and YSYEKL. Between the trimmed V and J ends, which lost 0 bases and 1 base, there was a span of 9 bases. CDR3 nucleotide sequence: TGCGCCAGCAGCCAAGAGGGGACACCCCAAGAGACCCAGTACTTC. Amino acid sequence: CASSQEGTPQETQYF.

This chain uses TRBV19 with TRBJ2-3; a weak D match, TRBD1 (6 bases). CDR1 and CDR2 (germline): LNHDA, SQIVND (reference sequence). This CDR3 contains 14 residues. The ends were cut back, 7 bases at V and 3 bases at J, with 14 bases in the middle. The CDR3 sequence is CASNQGKATDTQYF. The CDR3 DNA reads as TGTGCCAGTAATCAGGGGAAGGCGACAGATACGCAGTATTTT.

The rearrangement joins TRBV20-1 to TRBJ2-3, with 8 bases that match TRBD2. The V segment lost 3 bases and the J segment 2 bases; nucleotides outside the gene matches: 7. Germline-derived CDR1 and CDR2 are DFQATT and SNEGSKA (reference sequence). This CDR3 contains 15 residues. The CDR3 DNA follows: TGCAGTGCTAGGAGAGCGGGAGTTACCACAGATACGCAGTATTTT. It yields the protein CSARRAGVTTDTQYF.

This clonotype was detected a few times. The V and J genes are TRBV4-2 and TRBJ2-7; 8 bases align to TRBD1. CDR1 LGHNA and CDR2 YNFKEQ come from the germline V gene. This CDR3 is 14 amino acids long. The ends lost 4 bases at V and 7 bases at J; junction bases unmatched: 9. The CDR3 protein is CASSPGTGLGEQYF. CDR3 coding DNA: TGTGCCAGCAGCCCCGGGACAGGTCTGGGAGAGCAGTACTTC.

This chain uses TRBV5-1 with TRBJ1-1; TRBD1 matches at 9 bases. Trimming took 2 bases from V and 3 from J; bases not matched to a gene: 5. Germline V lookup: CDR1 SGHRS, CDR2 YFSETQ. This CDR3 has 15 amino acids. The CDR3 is CASSFSTGGYTEAFF. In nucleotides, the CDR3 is TGCGCCAGCAGCTTCAGTACAGGGGGCTACACTGAAGCTTTCTTT.

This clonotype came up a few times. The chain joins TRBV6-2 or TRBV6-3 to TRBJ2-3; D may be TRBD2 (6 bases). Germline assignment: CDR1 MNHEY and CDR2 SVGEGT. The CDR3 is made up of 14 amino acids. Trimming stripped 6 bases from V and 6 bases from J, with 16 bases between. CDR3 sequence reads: CASRAIGGSDTQYF. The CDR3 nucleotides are TGTGCCAGCAGAGCGATCGGAGGGTCGGATACGCAGTATTTT.

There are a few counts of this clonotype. The CDR3 is CSARETSGSTGTQYF. CDR3 DNA sequence: TGCAGTGCTAGAGAAACTAGCGGGAGCACGGGTACGCAGTATTTT. The chain recombines TRBV20-1 with TRBJ2-3; 11 bases match TRBD2. This CDR3 contains 15 residues. Trimming took 0 bases from V and 8 from J; bases not matched to a gene: 7. Germline CDR1 DFQATT, CDR2 SNEGSKA (reference sequence).

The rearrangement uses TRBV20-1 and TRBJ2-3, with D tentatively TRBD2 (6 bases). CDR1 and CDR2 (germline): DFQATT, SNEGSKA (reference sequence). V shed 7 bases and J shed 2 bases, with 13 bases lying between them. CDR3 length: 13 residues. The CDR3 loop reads CSVVAENTDTQYF. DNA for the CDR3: TGCAGTGTTGTAGCGGAAAACACAGATACGCAGTATTTT.

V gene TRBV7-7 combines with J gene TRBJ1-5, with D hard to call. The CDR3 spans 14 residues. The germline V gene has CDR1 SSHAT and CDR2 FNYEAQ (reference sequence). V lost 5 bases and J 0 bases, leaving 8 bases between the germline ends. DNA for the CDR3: TGTGCCAGCAGCCCACAAGGTAGCAATCAGCCCCAGCATTTT. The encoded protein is CASSPQGSNQPQHF.